A single sample gave rise to the 30 T cell receptor beta chains below, sequenced in a study of CXCR3-negative and CXCR3-positive naive CD8 T cells. Study results and caveats: Higher TRB CDR3 hydrophobicity marked CXCR3-positive naive cells relative to CXCR3-negative naive cells.

TRB cDNA libraries were made by UMI-labeled 5' RACE. TCRdb reprocessed the 5' RACE reads, with one entry per CDR3 protein and no DNA. This sample carries over 95,000 distinct CDR3 sequences, with approximately 0.38% going to the ten biggest clones. No antigen is known for these receptors. The material sequenced was naive CXCR3+ CD8+ T cells from blood. Subset in this sample: CD45RO-CCR7+CD27+CD95- naive CD8+ T cells expressing CXCR3 (TNR3+). These TCRs come from a human donor in good health. Some clones in this sample may be carry-over from other donors' samples.

The chain couples TRBV19 to TRBJ2-5; the D gene TCRdb calls, TRBD2, cannot be checked with no DNA. The germline V gene has CDR1 LNHDA and CDR2 SQIVND (reference sequence). The CDR3 extends over 16 amino acids. CDR3 residues: CASSILTGGPLETQYF.

The V gene is TRBV28, the J gene TRBJ2-2; TCRdb lists TRBD1, though no DNA is available to test this call. Looked up from germline, CDR1 is MDHEN and CDR2 is SYDVKM. The CDR3 is made up of 16 amino acids. The CDR3 is CASSLWVRQGNPELFF.

The chain employs TRBV21-1 and TRBJ1-6. TRBV21-1 is assigned pseudogene status. The CDR3 is 13 residues long. The CDR3 reads CASSPRTNSPLHF.

The rearrangement uses TRBV5-5 and TRBJ2-7; the D call of TRBD2 rests on TCRdb alone, since no DNA is present to check it. The CDR3 is 16 residues long. Germline CDR1 SGHKS, CDR2 YYEKEE (reference sequence). The chain's CDR3 is CASSFTLAGGLYEQYF.

The V and J genes are TRBV12-3 or TRBV12-4 and TRBJ2-5. This CDR3 has 13 residues. CDR3 sequence: CASSLALSETQYF.

V usage is TRBV4-1 and J usage is TRBJ2-5. Germline assignment: CDR1 MGHRA and CDR2 YSYEKL. The CDR3 has 14 amino acids. CDR3: CASSQVPNQETQYF.

The chain links TRBV28 to TRBJ1-2; TCRdb proposes TRBD1, but this gene call is untestable without DNA. Germline CDR1 and CDR2: MDHEN and SYDVKM. CDR3 length: 16 residues. CDR3 amino acids: CASSPSTGVACYGYTF.

The V gene is TRBV29-1, the J gene TRBJ1-1; TCRdb lists TRBD1, though no DNA is available to test this call. CDR1 is SQVTM and CDR2 is ANQGSEA in the germline V gene. CDR3 length: 16 amino acids. The CDR3: CSVEGDRGHVNTEAFF.

The rearrangement joins TRBV6-2 or TRBV6-3 to TRBJ2-2; TCRdb lists TRBD1, though no DNA is available to test this call. Per germline, CDR1 MNHEY and CDR2 SVGEGT. This CDR3 is 12 amino acids long. CDR3 loop: CATRDYTGELFF.

V usage is TRBV28 and J usage is TRBJ2-1; there is no DNA to check the TCRdb D call of TRBD2. The CDR3 covers 16 residues. Per germline, CDR1 MDHEN and CDR2 SYDVKM. The CDR3 reads CASRNSGLAVNNEQFF.

The chain carries TRBV7-3 and TRBJ2-1; TCRdb's D gene call, TRBD1, goes unchecked for lack of DNA. CDR3 length equals 15 residues. The V gene's germline CDR1 is SGHTA and CDR2 FQGTGA. Here the CDR3 reads CASSFGGASYNEQFF.

The chain uses TRBV5-1 and TRBJ2-7; the D gene TCRdb calls, TRBD1, cannot be checked with no DNA. There are 14 residues in the CDR3. CDR1 and CDR2 from the germline V gene are SGHRS and YFSETQ. Here the CDR3 reads CASSTPGHSYEQYF.

The chain joins TRBV29-1 to TRBJ2-7; TCRdb indicates TRBD1, and absent DNA this call remains unverified. This CDR3 has 13 residues. Germline CDR1 SQVTM, CDR2 ANQGSEA. CDR3 region: CSVEGTGYYEQYF.

The V call is TRBV28, the J call TRBJ2-1; there is no DNA to check the TCRdb D call of TRBD2. Germline lookup yields CDR1 MDHEN and CDR2 SYDVKM. CDR3 length: 13 residues. This CDR3 is CASAIAGGDEQFF.

This chain links TRBV2 with TRBJ2-7. This CDR3 region has 12 residues. Germline V lookup: CDR1 SNHLY, CDR2 FYNNEI. The CDR3 sequence: CASWDPSYEQYF.

The chain has TRBV19 and TRBJ2-7; the D call of TRBD2 rests on TCRdb alone, since no DNA is present to check it. CDR3 length equals 15 residues. Germline lookup yields CDR1 LNHDA and CDR2 SQIVND (reference sequence). The chain's CDR3 is CASRGGGVEFYEQYF. Together with reference TRBV19 and TRBJ2-7, the CDR3 gives the full variable domain: DGGITQSPKYLFRKEGQNVTLSCEQNLNHDAMYWYRQDPGQGLRLIYYSQIVNDFQKGDIAEGYSVSREKKESFPLTVTSAQKNPTAFYLCASRGGGVEFYEQYFGPGTRLTVT.

The V and J genes are TRBV7-6 and TRBJ2-5; TCRdb lists TRBD2, though no DNA is available to test this call. CDR1 is SGHVS and CDR2 is FNYEAQ in the germline V gene. CDR3 length equals 14 residues. CDR3 in amino acids: CASSLVLGVETQYF.

This chain uses TRBV28 with TRBJ2-5; the TCRdb D gene call, TRBD1, has no DNA to confirm it. The germline V gene has CDR1 MDHEN and CDR2 SYDVKM. This CDR3 is 15 amino acids long. CDR3: CASSFATGGQGTQYF.

This sequence joins TRBV29-1 and TRBJ1-2; TCRdb proposes TRBD1, but this gene call is untestable without DNA. Germline CDR1 reads SQVTM; CDR2 reads ANQGSEA. There are 13 residues in the CDR3. CDR3 sequence: CSVEGAGQSGYTF.

The chain has TRBV29-1 and TRBJ2-1; TCRdb's assignment of TRBD1 cannot be checked, as there is no DNA. This CDR3 is built from 14 residues. CDR1 and CDR2 (germline): SQVTM, ANQGSEA. The CDR3 sequence: CSVEYQGKPNEQFF.

V and J are TRBV28 and TRBJ2-5; as DNA is missing, the TRBD2 call by TCRdb cannot be tested. Germline loops: CDR1 MDHEN, CDR2 SYDVKM. The CDR3 length is 17 residues. CDR3 sequence: CASSLGPETSGEETQYF.

The rearrangement links TRBV14 to TRBJ1-1. The CDR3 contains 13 residues. Per germline, CDR1 SGHDN and CDR2 FVKESK. The CDR3 spells CASSQGYSTEAFF.

The chain is built from TRBV6-1 and TRBJ2-7; TCRdb's assignment of TRBD1 cannot be checked, as there is no DNA. The germline gives CDR1 MNHNS, CDR2 SASEGT. The length of the CDR3 is 14 residues. The CDR3 loop reads CASSERGPSYEQYF.

The chain uses TRBV7-9 and TRBJ2-4; TCRdb's D call of TRBD1 is untestable without DNA. This CDR3 has 15 residues. Germline V gene data show CDR1 as SEHNR and CDR2 as FQNEAQ (reference sequence). The CDR3 here is CASSPTGVAKNIQYF.

The gene calls are TRBV7-9 and TRBJ2-1; the TCRdb D gene call, TRBD1, has no DNA to confirm it. The CDR3 runs 14 residues. Germline CDR1 is SEHNR and CDR2 is FQNEAQ (reference sequence). The CDR3 reads CASSFGQGVYEQFF.

The chain uses TRBV28 and TRBJ1-2; TCRdb's assignment of TRBD1 cannot be checked, as there is no DNA. The CDR3 runs to 14 residues. Germline V gives CDR1 MDHEN, CDR2 SYDVKM. Here the CDR3 reads CASSLFRGPYGYTF.

This sequence joins TRBV25-1 and TRBJ1-6; the D call from TCRdb, TRBD1, cannot be confirmed without DNA. The CDR3 length is 12 residues. Germline CDR1 and CDR2: MGHDK and SYGVNS. This CDR3 reads CASRTGRSPLHF.

The V and J genes are TRBV6-2 or TRBV6-3 and TRBJ2-1; the D call from TCRdb, TRBD2, cannot be confirmed without DNA. The CDR3 runs 14 residues. CDR1 and CDR2 (germline): MNHEY, SVGEGT. The CDR3 here is CASSSGLAGYEQFF.

The V and J genes are TRBV15 and TRBJ2-1. Germline assignment: CDR1 LNHNV and CDR2 YYDKDF (reference sequence). The CDR3 sequence is 15 residues long. The CDR3 protein is CATSREGNSYNEQFF.

The J gene is TRBJ1-4, the V gene TRBV2; the TRBD1 assignment by TCRdb is unverifiable without DNA. The length of the CDR3 is 20 residues. Looked up from germline, CDR1 is SNHLY and CDR2 is FYNNEI. The CDR3 spells CASSSLWDRDAAATNEKLFF.